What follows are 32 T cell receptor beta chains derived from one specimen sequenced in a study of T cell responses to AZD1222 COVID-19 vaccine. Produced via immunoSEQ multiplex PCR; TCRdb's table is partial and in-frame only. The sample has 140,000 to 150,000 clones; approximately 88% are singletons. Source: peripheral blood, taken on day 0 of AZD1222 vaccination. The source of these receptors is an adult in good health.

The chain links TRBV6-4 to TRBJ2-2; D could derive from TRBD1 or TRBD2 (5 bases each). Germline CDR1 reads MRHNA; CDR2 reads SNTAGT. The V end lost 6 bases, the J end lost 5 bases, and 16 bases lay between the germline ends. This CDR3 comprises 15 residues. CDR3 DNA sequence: TGTGCCAGCAGCGCCGGGACGGACACTACCGGGGAGCTGTTTTTT. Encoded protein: CASSAGTDTTGELFF.

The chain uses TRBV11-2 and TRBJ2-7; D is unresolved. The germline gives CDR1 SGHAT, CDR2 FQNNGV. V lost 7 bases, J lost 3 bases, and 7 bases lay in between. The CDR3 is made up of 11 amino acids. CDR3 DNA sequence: TGTGCCAGCACCTCTTACTACGAGCAGTACTTC. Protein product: CASTSYYEQYF.

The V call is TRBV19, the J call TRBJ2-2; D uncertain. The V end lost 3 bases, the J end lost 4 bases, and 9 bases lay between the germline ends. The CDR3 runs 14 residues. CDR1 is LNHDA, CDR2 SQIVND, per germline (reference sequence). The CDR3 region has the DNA TGTGCCAGTAGTATTATCGGCGGCACCGGGGAGCTGTTTTTT. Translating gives CASSIIGGTGELFF.

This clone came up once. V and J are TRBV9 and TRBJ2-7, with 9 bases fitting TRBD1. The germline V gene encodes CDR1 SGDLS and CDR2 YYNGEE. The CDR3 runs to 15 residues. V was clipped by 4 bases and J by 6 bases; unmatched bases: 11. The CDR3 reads CASSPPGTGMGEQYF. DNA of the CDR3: TGTGCCAGCAGCCCCCCCGGGACAGGGATGGGCGAGCAGTACTTC. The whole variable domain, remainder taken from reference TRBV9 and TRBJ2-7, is DSGVTQTPKHLITATGQRVTLRCSPRSGDLSVYWYQQSLDQGLQFLIQYYNGEERAKGNILERFSAQQFPDLHSELNLSSLELGDSALYFCASSPPGTGMGEQYFGPGTRLTVT.

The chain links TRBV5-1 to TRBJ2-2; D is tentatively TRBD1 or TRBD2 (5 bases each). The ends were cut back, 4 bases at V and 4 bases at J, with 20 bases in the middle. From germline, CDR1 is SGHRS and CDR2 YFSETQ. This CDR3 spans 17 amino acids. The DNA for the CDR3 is TGCGCCAGCAGCCCAGTCCAGGGACCGCGAGGCACCGGGGAGCTGTTTTTT. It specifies CASSPVQGPRGTGELFF.

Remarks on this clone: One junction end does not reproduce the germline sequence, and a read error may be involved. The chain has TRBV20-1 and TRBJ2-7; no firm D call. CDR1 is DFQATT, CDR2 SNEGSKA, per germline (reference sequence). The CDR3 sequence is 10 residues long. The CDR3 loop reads CSAATDRQHF. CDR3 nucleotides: TGCAGTGCTGCCACAGACCGGCAGCACTTC.

CDR3 bases: TGTGCCAGCAGCGTGGGGCCCGGACAGGGTGAGACCCAGTACTTC. It translates to CASSVGPGQGETQYF. The chain links TRBV7-2 to TRBJ2-5; 8 bases agree with TRBD1. Trimming cost V 5 bases and J 5 bases; bases outside gene matches: 10. The V gene's germline CDR1 is SGHTA and CDR2 FQGNSA. The CDR3 is 15 amino acids.

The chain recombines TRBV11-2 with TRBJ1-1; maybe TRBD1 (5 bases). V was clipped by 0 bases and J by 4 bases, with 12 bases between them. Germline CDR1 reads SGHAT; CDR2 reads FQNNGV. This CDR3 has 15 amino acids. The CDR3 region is CASSLDGAGVTEAFF. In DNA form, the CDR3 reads TGTGCCAGCAGCTTAGACGGGGCGGGAGTCACTGAAGCTTTCTTT. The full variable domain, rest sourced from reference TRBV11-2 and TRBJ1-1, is EAGVAQSPRYKIIEKRQSVAFWCNPISGHATLYWYQQILGQGPKLLIQFQNNGVVDDSQLPKDRFSAERLKGVDSTLKIQPAKLEDSAVYLCASSLDGAGVTEAFFGQGTRLTVV.

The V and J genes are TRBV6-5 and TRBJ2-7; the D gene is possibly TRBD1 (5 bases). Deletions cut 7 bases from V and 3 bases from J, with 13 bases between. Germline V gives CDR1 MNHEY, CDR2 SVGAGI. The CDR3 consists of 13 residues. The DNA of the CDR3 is TGTGCCAGCATACCACAGGCAAGCTACGAGCAGTACTTC. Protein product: CASIPQASYEQYF.

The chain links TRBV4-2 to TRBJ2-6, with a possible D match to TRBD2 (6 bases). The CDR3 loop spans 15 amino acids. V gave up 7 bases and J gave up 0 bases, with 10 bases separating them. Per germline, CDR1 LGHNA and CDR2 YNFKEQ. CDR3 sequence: CASTGGDSGANVLTF. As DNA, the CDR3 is TGTGCCAGCACAGGAGGGGACTCTGGGGCCAACGTCCTGACTTTC.

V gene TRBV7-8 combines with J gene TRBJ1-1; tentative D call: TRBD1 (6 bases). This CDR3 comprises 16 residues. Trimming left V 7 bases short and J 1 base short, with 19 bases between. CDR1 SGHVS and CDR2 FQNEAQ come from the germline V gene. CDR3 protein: CASTPGEGGQNTEAFF. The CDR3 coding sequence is TGTGCCAGCACCCCGGGGGAGGGGGGGCAGAACACTGAAGCTTTCTTT.

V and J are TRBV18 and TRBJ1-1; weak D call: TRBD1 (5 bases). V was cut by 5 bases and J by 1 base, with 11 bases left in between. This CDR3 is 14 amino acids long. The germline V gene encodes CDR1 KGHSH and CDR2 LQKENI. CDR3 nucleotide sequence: TGTGCCAGCTCAGACCAGGGTAGGAACACTGAAGCTTTCTTT. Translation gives CASSDQGRNTEAFF.

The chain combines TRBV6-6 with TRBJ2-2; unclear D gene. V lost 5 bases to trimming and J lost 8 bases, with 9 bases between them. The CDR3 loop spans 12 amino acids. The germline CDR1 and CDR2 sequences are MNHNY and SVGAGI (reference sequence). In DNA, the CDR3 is TGTGCCAGCAGTACGGGTAGGGGGGAGCTGTTTTTT. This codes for CASSTGRGELFF.

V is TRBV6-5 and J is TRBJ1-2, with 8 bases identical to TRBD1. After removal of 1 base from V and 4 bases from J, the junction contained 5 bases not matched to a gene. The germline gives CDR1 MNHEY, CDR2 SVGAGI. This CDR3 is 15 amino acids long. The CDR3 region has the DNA TGTGCCAGCAGTTACTATCAGGGGGCCATCTATGGCTACACCTTC. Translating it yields CASSYYQGAIYGYTF.

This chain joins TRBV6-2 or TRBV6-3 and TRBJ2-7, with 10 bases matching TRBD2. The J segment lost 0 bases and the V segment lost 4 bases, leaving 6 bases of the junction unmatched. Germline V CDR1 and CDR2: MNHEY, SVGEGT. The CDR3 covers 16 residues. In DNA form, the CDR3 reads TGTGCCAGCAGTTCCCCGGGACTAGCGTACTCCTACGAGCAGTACTTC. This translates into CASSSPGLAYSYEQYF.

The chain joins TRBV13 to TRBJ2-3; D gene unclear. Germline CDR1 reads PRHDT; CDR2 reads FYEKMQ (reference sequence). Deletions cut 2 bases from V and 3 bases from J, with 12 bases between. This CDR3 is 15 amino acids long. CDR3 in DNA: TGTGCCAGCAGCTTATTCCGGAGCAGGACAGATACGCAGTATTTT. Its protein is CASSLFRSRTDTQYF.

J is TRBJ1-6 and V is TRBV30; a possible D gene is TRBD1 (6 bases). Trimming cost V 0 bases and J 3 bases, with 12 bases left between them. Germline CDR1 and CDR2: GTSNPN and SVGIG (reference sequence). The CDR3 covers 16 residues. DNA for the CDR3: TGTGCCTGGAGTGTAGGGACACACAGCTATAATTCACCCCTCCACTTT. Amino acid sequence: CAWSVGTHSYNSPLHF.

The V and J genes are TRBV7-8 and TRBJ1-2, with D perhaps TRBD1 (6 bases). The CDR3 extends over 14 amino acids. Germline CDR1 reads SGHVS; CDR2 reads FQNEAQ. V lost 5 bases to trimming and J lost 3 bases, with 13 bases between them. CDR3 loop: CASSGGQRYYGYTF. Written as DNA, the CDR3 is TGTGCCAGCAGCGGCGGACAGCGTTACTATGGCTACACCTTC.

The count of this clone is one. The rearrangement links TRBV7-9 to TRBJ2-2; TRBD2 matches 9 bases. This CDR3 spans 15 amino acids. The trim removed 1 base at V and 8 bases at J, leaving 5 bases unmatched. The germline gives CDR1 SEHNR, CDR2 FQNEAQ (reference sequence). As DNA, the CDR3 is TGTGCCAGCAGCTTAGGGACTAGCGCTCTAGGGGAGCTGTTTTTT. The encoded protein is CASSLGTSALGELFF.

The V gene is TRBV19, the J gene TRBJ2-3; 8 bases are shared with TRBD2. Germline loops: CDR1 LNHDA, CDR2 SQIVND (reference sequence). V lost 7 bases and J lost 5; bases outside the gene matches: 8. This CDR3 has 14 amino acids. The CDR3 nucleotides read TGTGCCAGTAATAGGCGGGGGGCCGGAGATACGCAGTATTTT. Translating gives CASNRRGAGDTQYF. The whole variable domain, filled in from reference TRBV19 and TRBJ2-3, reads DGGITQSPKYLFRKEGQNVTLSCEQNLNHDAMYWYRQDPGQGLRLIYYSQIVNDFQKGDIAEGYSVSREKKESFPLTVTSAQKNPTAFYLCASNRRGAGDTQYFGPGTRLTVL.

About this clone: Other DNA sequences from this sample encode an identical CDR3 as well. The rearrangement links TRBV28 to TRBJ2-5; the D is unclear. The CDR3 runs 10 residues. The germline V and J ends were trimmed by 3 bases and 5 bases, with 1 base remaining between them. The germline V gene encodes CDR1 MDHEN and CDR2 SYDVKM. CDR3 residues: CASSLETQYF. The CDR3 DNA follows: TGTGCCAGCAGTTTGGAGACCCAGTACTTC.

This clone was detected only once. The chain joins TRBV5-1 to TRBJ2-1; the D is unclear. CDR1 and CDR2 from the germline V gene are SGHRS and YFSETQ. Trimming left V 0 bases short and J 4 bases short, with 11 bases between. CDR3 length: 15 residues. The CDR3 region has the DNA TGCGCCAGCAGCTTGGCTAGTTCGACTTACAATGAGCAGTTCTTC. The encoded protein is CASSLASSTYNEQFF.

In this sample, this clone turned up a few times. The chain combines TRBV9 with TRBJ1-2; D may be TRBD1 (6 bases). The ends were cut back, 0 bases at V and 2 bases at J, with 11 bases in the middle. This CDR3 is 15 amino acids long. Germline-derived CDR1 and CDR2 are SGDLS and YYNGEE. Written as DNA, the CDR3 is TGTGCCAGCAGCGTAGAGGCCAGGGGAAACTATGGCTACACCTTC. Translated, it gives CASSVEARGNYGYTF.

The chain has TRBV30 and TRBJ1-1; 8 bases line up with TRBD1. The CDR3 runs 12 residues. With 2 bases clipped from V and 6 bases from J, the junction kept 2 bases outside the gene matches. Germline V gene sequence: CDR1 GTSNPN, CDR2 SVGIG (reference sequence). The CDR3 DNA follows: TGTGCCTGGAGTAACAGGGGGGCTGAAGCTTTCTTT. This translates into CAWSNRGAEAFF.

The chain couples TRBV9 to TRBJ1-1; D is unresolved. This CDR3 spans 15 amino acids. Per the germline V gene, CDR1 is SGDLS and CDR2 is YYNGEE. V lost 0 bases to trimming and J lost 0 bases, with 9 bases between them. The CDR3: CASSVAQAMNTEAFF. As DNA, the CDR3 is TGTGCCAGCAGCGTAGCTCAGGCTATGAACACTGAAGCTTTCTTT.

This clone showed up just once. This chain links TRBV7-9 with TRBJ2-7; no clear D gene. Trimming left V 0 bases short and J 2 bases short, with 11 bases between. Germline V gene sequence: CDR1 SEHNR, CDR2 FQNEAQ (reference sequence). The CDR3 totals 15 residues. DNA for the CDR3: TGTGCCAGCAGCTTAGCGGACGTACCCCCCTACGAGCAGTACTTC. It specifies CASSLADVPPYEQYF.

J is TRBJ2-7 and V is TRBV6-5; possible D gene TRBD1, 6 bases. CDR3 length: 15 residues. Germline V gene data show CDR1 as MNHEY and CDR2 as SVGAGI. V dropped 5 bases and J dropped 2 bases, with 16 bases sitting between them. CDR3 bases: TGTGCCAGCAGTCCTAATAGACAGGAACCCTACGAGCAGTACTTC. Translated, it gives CASSPNRQEPYEQYF.

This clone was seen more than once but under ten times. Here the CDR3 DNA reads TGTGCCAGTAGCCACGGGACTGTCTATGGCTACACCTTC. Protein: CASSHGTVYGYTF. The V and J genes are TRBV19 and TRBJ1-2, with a possible D match to TRBD1 (5 bases). Germline CDR1 reads LNHDA; CDR2 reads SQIVND (reference sequence). This CDR3 comprises 13 residues. The V end was cut by 6 bases, the J end by 4 bases, with 12 bases between.

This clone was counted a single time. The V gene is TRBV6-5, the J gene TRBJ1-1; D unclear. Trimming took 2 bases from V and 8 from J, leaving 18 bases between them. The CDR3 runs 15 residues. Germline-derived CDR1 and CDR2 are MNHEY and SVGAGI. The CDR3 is CASSYGLTRGREAFF. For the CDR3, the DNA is TGTGCCAGCAGTTACGGGTTGACACGAGGTCGGGAAGCTTTCTTT.

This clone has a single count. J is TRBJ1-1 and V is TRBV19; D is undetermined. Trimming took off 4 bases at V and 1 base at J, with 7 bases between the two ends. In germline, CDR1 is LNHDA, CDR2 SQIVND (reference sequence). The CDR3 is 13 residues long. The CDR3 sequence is CASSTNRNTEAFF. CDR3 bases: TGTGCCAGTAGTACCAACAGGAACACTGAAGCTTTCTTT.

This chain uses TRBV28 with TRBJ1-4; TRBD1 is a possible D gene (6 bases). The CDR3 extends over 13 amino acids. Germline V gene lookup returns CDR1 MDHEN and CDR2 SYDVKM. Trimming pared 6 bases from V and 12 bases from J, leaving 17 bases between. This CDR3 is CASSSGQLSELFF. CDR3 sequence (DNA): TGTGCCAGCAGCTCAGGACAGCTCTCGGAACTGTTTTTT.

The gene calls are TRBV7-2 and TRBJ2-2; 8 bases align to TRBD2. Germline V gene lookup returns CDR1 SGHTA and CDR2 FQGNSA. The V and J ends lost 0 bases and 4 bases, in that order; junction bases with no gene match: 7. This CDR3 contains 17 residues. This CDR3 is CASSLAPGGPGTGELFF. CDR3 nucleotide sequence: TGTGCCAGCAGCTTAGCCCCGGGGGGGCCGGGCACCGGGGAGCTGTTTTTT.